Each of the 20 T cell receptor beta chains below was sequenced from the same sample in a study of type 1 and type 2 diabetes patients. Amplification started from genomic DNA. Amplification of the beta chain CDR3 used 30 forward and 13 reverse multiplex primers. TCRdb reprocessed the multiplex PCR reads via MiXCR and lists one record per CDR3 protein. The sample holds under 300,000 distinct CDR3 sequences, around 47% seen once. Sequenced: peripheral blood mononuclear cells (PBMCs). The receptors derive from a man in his late teens or twenties with type 2 diabetes.

This chain links TRBV28 with TRBJ2-1; 11 nucleotides line up with TRBD2. Trimming took 4 bases from V and 0 from J; bases not matched to a gene: 14. This CDR3 is 20 amino acids long. Germline loops: CDR1 MDHEN, CDR2 SYDVKM. CDR3 coding DNA: TGTGCCAGCAGTTCCCCAATTATGACTAGCGGGGCCAGCTCCTACAATGAGCAGTTCTTC. Its protein product is CASSSPIMTSGASSYNEQFF. The full variable domain, completed using reference TRBV28 and TRBJ2-1, is DVKVTQSSRYLVKRTGEKVFLECVQDMDHENMFWYRQDPGLGLRLIYFSYDVKMKEKGDIPEGYSVSREKKERFSLILESASTNQTSMYLCASSSPIMTSGASSYNEQFFGPGTRLTVL.

The chain has TRBV6-6 and TRBJ2-7, with D perhaps matching TRBD1 (5 bases). The V end was cut by 5 bases, the J end by 6 bases, with 14 bases between. The CDR3 extends over 13 amino acids. The germline CDR1 and CDR2 sequences are MNHNY and SVGAGI (reference sequence). The CDR3: CASSEARVGEQYF. DNA of the CDR3: TGTGCCAGCAGTGAAGCCAGGGTCGGCGAGCAGTACTTC.

The genes are TRBV7-8 and TRBJ1-5; TRBD1 matches 10 bases. The V gene end was trimmed by 4 bases and the J gene end by 5 bases; junction bases not matched to a gene: 5. The length of the CDR3 is 15 residues. CDR1 SGHVS and CDR2 FQNEAQ come from the germline V gene. CDR3 loop: CASSSRTGGYQPQHF. The CDR3 DNA reads TGTGCCAGCAGCTCCCGGACAGGGGGATATCAGCCCCAGCATTTT.

This clonotype was seen just once. This may come from a read error, since a much larger clone is one base off. CDR3 protein: CASSESGTEAFF. The CDR3 DNA reads TGTGCCAGCAGTGAGTCGGGCACTGAAGCTTTCTTT. The chain uses TRBV2 and TRBJ1-1; no definite D call. V lost 3 bases to trimming and J lost 4 bases, with 6 bases between them. CDR1 SNHLY and CDR2 FYNNEI come from the germline V gene. The CDR3 extends over 12 amino acids.

V usage is TRBV19 and J usage is TRBJ2-7; possibly TRBD1 for D (6 bases). The CDR3 totals 11 residues. Germline lookup yields CDR1 LNHDA and CDR2 SQIVND (reference sequence). Written as DNA, the CDR3 is TGTGCTTCTGGAAGGGGGAGCGAGCAGTACTTC. Protein: CASGRGSEQYF.

This sequence joins TRBV13 and TRBJ1-5; the D is unclear. The germline CDR1 and CDR2 sequences are PRHDT and FYEKMQ (reference sequence). This CDR3 region has 15 residues. The V end lost 0 bases, the J end lost 5 bases, and 11 bases lay between the germline ends. The CDR3: CASSLGRKGDQPQHF. The CDR3 region has the DNA TGTGCCAGCAGCTTAGGCCGTAAAGGAGATCAGCCCCAGCATTTT.

In its sample, this clonotype was seen a few times. This chain uses TRBV2 with TRBJ2-1; 7 positions match TRBD2. J lost 7 bases, V lost 6 bases, and 12 bases had no gene match. The length of the CDR3 is 15 residues. Germline V gives CDR1 SNHLY, CDR2 FYNNEI. The CDR3 region is CASRLTSAGGNEQFF. For the CDR3, the DNA is TGTGCCAGCAGGTTAACTAGCGCCGGGGGGAATGAGCAGTTCTTC.

Points on this clonotype: A much more abundant neighbour one base away suggests this may be a read error. The chain links TRBV6-5 to TRBJ1-1, with D perhaps matching TRBD1 (6 bases). The germline gives CDR1 MNHEY, CDR2 SVGAGI. The CDR3 has 14 residues. CDR3 coding DNA: TGTGCCAGCAGCCGCGCAGGGGAGCACACTGAAGCTCTCTTT. Protein product: CASSRAGEHTEALF.

The V call is TRBV19, the J call TRBJ1-4; the D gene is possibly TRBD1 (6 bases). The germline CDR1 and CDR2 sequences are LNHDA and SQIVND (reference sequence). CDR3 size: 15 residues. The V gene lost 5 bases and the J gene lost 3 bases, with 13 bases spanning the gap. The CDR3 sequence: CASSGPTGANEKLFF. The CDR3 region has the DNA TGTGCCAGTAGTGGCCCGACAGGAGCTAATGAAAAACTGTTTTTT.

This clonotype occurred a few times. The chain's CDR3 is CASRDGLRDTEAFF. CDR3 nucleotides: TGCGCCAGCAGGGACGGATTACGGGACACTGAAGCTTTCTTT. V gene TRBV5-1 combines with J gene TRBJ1-1; D call uncertain. The CDR3 totals 14 residues. CDR1 and CDR2 from the germline V gene are SGHRS and YFSETQ. V lost 5 bases and J lost 3, with 14 bases in between.

As for this clonotype: An end of the junction does not agree with germline; a read error may underlie this. The rearrangement uses TRBV12-3 or TRBV12-4 and TRBJ2-3, with unresolved D. The CDR3 has 12 residues. CDR3 protein: CASRTGTDTRYF. The CDR3 DNA is TGTGCCAGCAGGACGGGCACAGATACGCGGTATTTT.

Of note for this clonotype: A junction boundary mismatches the germline segment, possibly from a read error. The chain is built from TRBV7-7 and TRBJ2-5; 8 bases agree with TRBD1. CDR3 length: 15 residues. Looked up from germline, CDR1 is SSHAT and CDR2 is FNYEAQ (reference sequence). CDR3 sequence reads: CASSPSSRGRETQYF. The CDR3 region has the DNA TGTGCTAGCAGCCCCTCAAGCAGGGGGCGGGAGACCCAGTACTTC. The whole variable domain, remainder taken from reference TRBV7-7 and TRBJ2-5, is GAGVSQSPRYKVTKRGQDVTLRCDPISSHATLYWYQQALGQGPEFLTYFNYEAQPDKSGLPSDRFSAERPEGSISTLTIQRTEQRDSAMYRCASSPSSRGRETQYFGPGTRLLVL.

The chain combines TRBV5-1 with TRBJ2-3; the D gene is possibly TRBD2 (6 bases). This CDR3 contains 16 residues. CDR1 is SGHRS, CDR2 YFSETQ, per germline. V dropped 0 bases and J dropped 4 bases, with 15 bases sitting between them. For the CDR3, the DNA is TGCGCCAGCAGCTTGGAACCGGGGAGGTCAGCAGATACGCAGTATTTT. Translating gives CASSLEPGRSADTQYF.

The chain uses TRBV4-3 and TRBJ1-1; D perhaps matches TRBD1 (6 bases). The germline CDR1 and CDR2 sequences are LGHNA and YSLEER. This CDR3 comprises 14 residues. Trimming removed 5 bases from V and 1 base from J, with 11 bases in between. The DNA for the CDR3 is TGCGCCAGCAGCTGGACAGCACCGAACACTGAAGCTTTCTTT. It codes for CASSWTAPNTEAFF.

The J gene is TRBJ1-6, the V gene TRBV27; D perhaps matches TRBD1 (5 bases). Trimming left V 7 bases short and J 4 bases short, with 14 bases between. CDR1 is MNHEY, CDR2 SMNVEV, per germline (reference sequence). The CDR3 runs to 15 residues. This chain's CDR3 is CASTQFWGYNSPLHF. The CDR3, as DNA: TGTGCCAGCACTCAGTTTTGGGGGTATAATTCACCCCTCCACTTT.

This clonotype was recorded many times. The J gene is TRBJ1-1, the V gene TRBV2; D uncertain. Germline values: CDR1 SNHLY, CDR2 FYNNEI. This CDR3 comprises 14 residues. Between the trimmed V and J ends, which lost 11 bases and 0 bases, there was a span of 16 bases. The DNA for the CDR3 is TGTGCCTCCCAAACTTCGACGGTGAACACTGAAGCTTTCTTT. The encoded protein is CASQTSTVNTEAFF.

This chain uses TRBV7-6 with TRBJ2-2; 9 bases line up with TRBD1. V trimming: 10 bases; J trimming: 6 bases; junction bases outside the gene matches: 12. Per the germline V gene, CDR1 is SGHVS and CDR2 is FNYEAQ. CDR3 length: 15 amino acids. The CDR3 here is CATAEGGQGPGELFF. CDR3 DNA: TGTGCCACCGCTGAGGGGGGACAGGGCCCCGGGGAGCTGTTTTTT.

V and J are TRBV30 and TRBJ2-1; no clear D. The V gene's germline CDR1 is GTSNPN and CDR2 SVGIG (reference sequence). The CDR3 loop spans 11 amino acids. V was cut by 1 base and J by 8 bases, with 6 bases left in between. CDR3 region: CAWSAGDEQFF. In DNA, the CDR3 is TGTGCCTGGAGTGCTGGAGATGAGCAGTTCTTC.

The CDR3 DNA is TGCGCCAGCAGCCAATCAGGGGCGGCTAATGAAAAACTGTTTTTT. As protein: CASSQSGAANEKLFF. The rearrangement uses TRBV4-3 and TRBJ1-4; D is possibly TRBD1 (6 bases). The germline CDR1 and CDR2 sequences are LGHNA and YSLEER. Trimming took 2 bases from V and 3 from J, leaving 10 bases between them. CDR3 length: 15 residues.

This clonotype has just a few counts. This chain connects TRBV4-3 to TRBJ2-7, with D perhaps matching TRBD2 (6 bases). This CDR3 has 15 amino acids. Trimming removed 0 bases at V and 2 bases at J, with 11 bases between. Germline V gene data show CDR1 as LGHNA and CDR2 as YSLEER. CDR3: CASSQDPEGAYEQYF. CDR3 in DNA: TGCGCCAGCAGCCAAGATCCGGAGGGAGCCTACGAGCAGTACTTC.